The 8 T cell receptor beta chains listed next were all sequenced from one sample in a study of blood T cell repertoires in COVID-19 (dated by TCRdb to 2018 to 2021). Library prep was done by the immunoSEQ multiplex PCR assay. TCRdb stores this immuneACCESS table with in-frame sequences only. Part of the clones is absent; in the studies checked, under half of the shortfall reflects unresolved V genes, and no reason is known for the rest. The sample records around 100,000 clones, under 80% of which are singletons. The ten largest clonotypes hold 20% to 25% of the sample. The sequenced sample was peripheral blood. Receptors originate from a man in his 70s with active or convalescent COVID-19.

The genes are TRBV5-6 and TRBJ2-7; TRBD2 agrees at 9 bases. This CDR3 is built from 15 residues. J gave up 3 bases and V 0 bases, and 4 bases lay outside the gene matches. Germline V lookup: CDR1 SGHDT, CDR2 YYEEEE. As DNA, the CDR3 is TGTGCCAGCAGCTTGGCTCCTAGCGGGGACTACGAGCAGTACTTC. Amino acid sequence: CASSLAPSGDYEQYF.

The rearrangement uses TRBV28 and TRBJ2-1, with D possibly TRBD1 on 6 matching bases. The length of the CDR3 is 16 residues. The V gene's germline CDR1 is MDHEN and CDR2 SYDVKM. The V end was cut by 5 bases, the J end by 0 bases, with 14 bases between. The CDR3 bases are TGTGCCAGCAGTCCCTCCAGGGGTAGCTCCTACAATGAGCAGTTCTTC. Residues: CASSPSRGSSYNEQFF.

V is TRBV5-4 and J is TRBJ2-5, with 8 bases lining up with TRBD2. The CDR3 is 14 residues long. Germline V gives CDR1 SGHNT, CDR2 YYREEE (reference sequence). V shed 4 bases, J shed 5 bases, and the junction held 7 bases outside the gene matches. This chain's CDR3 is CASSGGGPRETQYF. In nucleotides, the CDR3 is TGTGCCAGCAGCGGCGGGGGGCCGCGGGAGACCCAGTACTTC.

DNA for the CDR3: TGTGCCAGCAGTTTACAGGGGGCGAAGGAGTCCTATAATTCACCCCTCCACTTT. Translating it yields CASSLQGAKESYNSPLHF. J is TRBJ1-6 and V is TRBV27; 8 bases match TRBD1. Per germline, CDR1 MNHEY and CDR2 SMNVEV (reference sequence). V shed 2 bases and J 1 base; nucleotides not matched to a gene: 7. The CDR3 is 18 amino acids.

Only a few counts were recorded for this clone. The chain carries TRBV5-1 and TRBJ1-1; a weak D match, TRBD1 (6 bases). This CDR3 is 14 amino acids long. V lost 3 bases and J 6 bases, leaving 15 bases between the germline ends. CDR1 is SGHRS, CDR2 YFSETQ, per germline. The CDR3 coding sequence is TGCGCCAGCAGCTACACACAGGGAGGGTCTGAAGCTTTCTTT. Amino acid sequence: CASSYTQGGSEAFF.

The chain couples TRBV6-2 or TRBV6-3 to TRBJ2-7; 11 bases are shared with TRBD2. Germline lookup yields CDR1 MNHEY and CDR2 SVGEGT. V gave up 5 bases and J gave up 3 bases; unmatched junction bases: 15. The CDR3 contains 18 residues. The CDR3 DNA is TGTGCCAGCAGTAGGCCTCTAGCGGGAGGCCCTTCGGGCTACGAGCAGTACTTC. This sequence encodes CASSRPLAGGPSGYEQYF.

The gene calls are TRBV30 and TRBJ1-2; D might be TRBD1 (5 bases). CDR3 length: 12 amino acids. CDR1 and CDR2 from the germline V gene are GTSNPN and SVGIG (reference sequence). Trimming stripped 1 base from V and 8 bases from J, with 11 bases between. The CDR3 is CAWSGRGEGYTF. CDR3 nucleotides: TGTGCCTGGAGTGGGAGGGGAGAGGGCTACACCTTC. The full variable domain, in which reference TRBV30 and TRBJ1-2 provide the parts outside the CDR3, is SQTIHQWPATLVQPVGSPLSLECTVEGTSNPNLYWYRQAAGRGLQLLFYSVGIGQISSEVPQNLSASRPQDRQFILSSKKLLLSDSGFYLCAWSGRGEGYTFGSGTRLTVV.

The chain uses TRBV2 and TRBJ2-1; D is ambiguous. The germline gives CDR1 SNHLY, CDR2 FYNNEI. The CDR3 covers 11 residues. Trimming stripped 4 bases from V and 6 bases from J, with 4 bases between. DNA for the CDR3: TGTGCCAGCAGTGTTCTCAATGAGCAGTTCTTC. Amino acid sequence: CASSVLNEQFF.